The TCR beta chain described here comes from a study of CD8 T cells in ankylosing spondylitis. General study results and limits: Significant enrichment of disease-linked clones was reportedly seen in matched ankylosing spondylitis synovial fluid. Seemingly distinctive of ankylosing spondylitis blood was a TCR beta motif formed by eight highly homologous variants. A number of the motif variants had already been described in reactive arthritis synovial fluid and blood. Relatively rare in peripheral blood, disease-linked clones were also CD8+.

Note on this clonotype: Its antigen is as yet unknown.

Molecular-barcoded quantitative 5'-RACE produced these TCR beta libraries. TCRdb re-analysed the 5' RACE reads in MiXCR, keeping a single row per CDR3 protein. The repertoire holds approximately 150,000 distinct CDR3 sequences, with approximately 17% as singletons. The CDR3 has 12 amino acids. Deletions cut 5 bases from V and 7 bases from J, with 12 bases between. In germline, CDR1 is MNHEY, CDR2 SMNVEV (reference sequence). The sequence was collected from a male donor with ankylosing spondylitis. The sequenced material came from blood, either unsorted or a sorted T cell fraction (not recorded which). The rearrangement links TRBV27 to TRBJ2-7; D unclear. In nucleotides, the CDR3 is TGTGCCAGCAGTAAGGGCTTGGGTGAGCAGTACTTC. Its translation is CASSKGLGEQYF.